A single sample gave rise to the 32 T cell receptor beta chains below, sequenced in a study of blood T cell repertoires in COVID-19. Assay used: immunoSEQ multiplex PCR; TCRdb lists only in-frame clones, some missing. The sample carries 100,000 to 150,000 clones, around two thirds recorded once. Sequenced sample: peripheral blood. Every receptor here comes from a woman in her sixties or seventies with acute or convalescent COVID-19.

This chain joins TRBV18 and TRBJ2-2; 7 bases align to TRBD2. From germline, CDR1 is KGHSH and CDR2 LQKENI. The CDR3 totals 15 residues. V shed 5 bases, J shed 6 bases, and the junction held 9 bases outside the gene matches. The CDR3 here is CASSSGGLGSGELFF. CDR3 DNA sequence: TGTGCCAGCTCATCGGGAGGACTAGGGTCCGGGGAGCTGTTTTTT.

J is TRBJ1-5 and V is TRBV29-1; 9 bases agree with TRBD1. The germline V gene encodes CDR1 SQVTM and CDR2 ANQGSEA. CDR3 length equals 14 residues. CDR3 region: CRVDRGRRNQPQHF. DNA of the CDR3: TGCAGGGTGGACAGGGGCAGGAGGAATCAGCCCCAGCATTTT. Looking up the rest from reference TRBV29-1 and TRBJ1-5 gives the full variable domain: SAVISQKPSRDICQRGTSLTIQCQVDSQVTMMFWYRQQPGQSLTLIATANQGSEATYESGFVIDKFPISRPNLTFSTLTVSNMSPEDSSIYLCRVDRGRRNQPQHFGDGTRLSIL.

The chain carries TRBV29-1 and TRBJ1-1, with 12 nucleotides matching TRBD1. This CDR3 spans 15 amino acids. Unmatched junction bases numbered 8, after V lost 5 bases and J lost 4 bases. The germline CDR1 and CDR2 sequences are SQVTM and ANQGSEA. For the CDR3, the DNA is TGCAGCGTTTGGGGGACAGGGGGCAGGAGCACTGAAGCTTTCTTT. Translating it yields CSVWGTGGRSTEAFF.

The chain recombines TRBV14 with TRBJ1-6; D uncertain. This CDR3 region has 13 residues. CDR1 SGHDN and CDR2 FVKESK come from the germline V gene. V lost 6 bases, J lost 9 bases, and 12 bases lay in between. CDR3 residues: CASRRTSGSPLHF. In DNA, the CDR3 is TGTGCCAGCAGGCGTACTTCGGGTTCACCCCTCCACTTT.

The sample holds many counts of this clone. The chain links TRBV6-6 to TRBJ2-7; the D gene is possibly TRBD1 (5 bases). The V end lost 0 bases, the J end lost 1 base, and 13 bases lay between the germline ends. The germline CDR1 and CDR2 sequences are MNHNY and SVGAGI (reference sequence). CDR3 length equals 16 residues. The CDR3 sequence: CASSYSSTAASYEQYF. The CDR3 coding sequence is TGTGCCAGCAGTTACTCTTCGACAGCCGCTTCCTACGAGCAGTACTTC.

This clone has more than one count but fewer than ten. The CDR3 DNA sequence: TGCGCCAGCAGCTTTAACGGGGGTGGCACAGATACGCAGTATTTT. This translates into CASSFNGGGTDTQYF. This chain links TRBV5-1 with TRBJ2-3, with a possible D match to TRBD2 (6 bases). The length of the CDR3 is 15 residues. Trimming removed 2 bases from V and 1 base from J, with 11 bases in between. CDR1 and CDR2 (germline): SGHRS, YFSETQ.

The rearrangement uses TRBV19 and TRBJ2-5; 8 nucleotides match TRBD1. Unmatched junction bases numbered 5, after V lost 1 base and J lost 1 base. Germline-derived CDR1 and CDR2 are LNHDA and SQIVND (reference sequence). This CDR3 comprises 16 residues. The CDR3: CASSIGGQATQETQYF. CDR3 in DNA: TGTGCCAGTAGTATAGGGGGACAGGCGACCCAAGAGACCCAGTACTTC.

This clone was counted only a few times. V and J are TRBV27 and TRBJ2-1, with TRBD2 matching over 14 bases. Losses at the gene ends were 5 bases for V and 9 bases for J; bases not matched to a gene: 6. Germline lookup yields CDR1 MNHEY and CDR2 SMNVEV (reference sequence). The CDR3 covers 15 residues. The CDR3 loop reads CASSRTSGGRGEQFF. For the CDR3, the DNA is TGTGCCAGCAGTAGGACTAGCGGGGGGCGGGGTGAGCAGTTCTTC.

The sample holds one count of this clone. The gene calls are TRBV9 and TRBJ2-3, with 7 bases matching TRBD1. CDR3 length: 15 residues. V lost 0 bases and J lost 6; bases outside the gene matches: 7. The germline V gene encodes CDR1 SGDLS and CDR2 YYNGEE. The DNA of the CDR3 is TGTGCCAGCAGCGTAGAACAGGGGATGTTGGATACGCAGTATTTT. Translation gives CASSVEQGMLDTQYF.

The rearrangement uses TRBV29-1 and TRBJ2-2; the match to TRBD2 covers 14 bases. Germline trimming cut 7 bases from V and 2 bases from J; bases unmatched to any gene: 3. Germline CDR1 and CDR2: SQVTM and ANQGSEA. This CDR3 region has 15 residues. The CDR3 loop reads CSAGLAGDNTGELFF. The CDR3 DNA is TGCAGCGCGGGACTAGCGGGGGACAACACCGGGGAGCTGTTTTTT.

This chain uses TRBV7-8 with TRBJ1-5; 9 bases are a match to TRBD1. The CDR3 sequence is 16 residues long. Germline-derived CDR1 and CDR2 are SGHVS and FQNEAQ. V shed 5 bases, J shed 0 bases, and the junction held 5 bases outside the gene matches. CDR3 sequence (DNA): TGTGCCAGCAGCCCGTGGGACAGGGATAGCAATCAGCCCCAGCATTTT. It translates to CASSPWDRDSNQPQHF.

The rearrangement joins TRBV15 to TRBJ1-4, with 9 bases lining up with TRBD1. Unmatched junction bases numbered 6, after V lost 5 bases and J lost 8 bases. Germline lookup yields CDR1 LNHNV and CDR2 YYDKDF (reference sequence). The CDR3 runs 14 residues. In DNA form, the CDR3 reads TGTGCCACCAGCGTGGGACAGGGTAGGGAAAAACTGTTTTTT. Translated, it gives CATSVGQGREKLFF.

The chain recombines TRBV6-2 or TRBV6-3 with TRBJ2-7, with D uncertain. V lost 3 bases, J lost 6 bases, and 15 bases lay in between. The CDR3 covers 14 residues. CDR1 is MNHEY and CDR2 is SVGEGT in the germline V gene. CDR3 nucleotide sequence: TGTGCCAGCAGTTATTTGGTAGCTTCGATCGAGCAGTACTTC. Its protein is CASSYLVASIEQYF.

The chain combines TRBV12-3 or TRBV12-4 with TRBJ1-1; possible D gene TRBD1, 6 bases. The CDR3 has 12 amino acids. Deletions cut 3 bases from V and 8 bases from J, with 10 bases between. The CDR3 region is CASSLAGAEAFF. For the CDR3, the DNA is TGTGCCAGCAGTTTGGCGGGGGCGGAAGCTTTCTTT.

This clone was counted once. The chain combines TRBV3-1 (or the pseudogene TRBV3-2) with TRBJ1-2; no clear D gene. Germline lookup yields CDR1 LGHDT and CDR2 YNNKEL (reference sequence). V was clipped by 0 bases and J by 9 bases, with 8 bases between them. This CDR3 region has 12 residues. DNA of the CDR3: TGTGCCAGCAGCCAAGAATCGAGGAGCTACACCTTC. This encodes CASSQESRSYTF.

This chain uses TRBV7-2 with TRBJ1-4; D uncertain. This CDR3 spans 15 amino acids. CDR1 SGHTA and CDR2 FQGNSA come from the germline V gene. The V end was cut by 2 bases, the J end by 0 bases, with 7 bases between. The CDR3 here is CASSLSRATNEKLFF. The CDR3 bases are TGTGCCAGCAGCTTATCCCGCGCAACTAATGAAAAACTGTTTTTT.

The gene calls are TRBV7-2 and TRBJ2-3, with D possibly being TRBD2 (7 bases). V lost 3 bases and J lost 4, with 14 bases in between. The CDR3 contains 15 residues. Germline lookup yields CDR1 SGHTA and CDR2 FQGNSA. The CDR3 bases are TGTGCCAGCAGCTTTAGGGGGGGCCTATCAGATACGCAGTATTTT. Translating it yields CASSFRGGLSDTQYF.

This clone was detected only once. The J gene is TRBJ2-1, the V gene TRBV7-2; 9 bases agree with TRBD2. The CDR3 length is 16 residues. The V gene end was trimmed by 5 bases and the J gene end by 5 bases; junction bases not matched to a gene: 10. Per germline, CDR1 SGHTA and CDR2 FQGNSA. The CDR3 nucleotides read TGTGCCAGCAGCCCCAACCCGGGACTAGCTCACAATGAGCAGTTCTTC. Its translation is CASSPNPGLAHNEQFF.

V gene TRBV10-3 combines with J gene TRBJ1-3, with D possibly TRBD1 on 5 matching bases. This CDR3 has 15 residues. The V gene's germline CDR1 is ENHRY and CDR2 SYGVKD. V was trimmed by 10 bases and J by 0 bases, leaving 16 bases between them. The DNA of the CDR3 is TGTGCCACTTCAGGGAATTGGGACTCTGGAAACACCATATATTTT. Translation: CATSGNWDSGNTIYF.

The V gene is TRBV10-2, the J gene TRBJ2-3; 9 bases line up with TRBD2. Germline V lookup: CDR1 WSHSY, CDR2 SAAADI. This CDR3 is 14 amino acids long. The V and J ends lost 8 bases and 3 bases, in that order; junction bases with no gene match: 6. The CDR3 DNA reads TGCGCCAGCGGGCGGGAGGGCCCGACAGATACGCAGTATTTT. This sequence encodes CASGREGPTDTQYF.

This chain links TRBV15 with TRBJ1-5; 9 bases map to TRBD1. Germline V gene lookup returns CDR1 LNHNV and CDR2 YYDKDF (reference sequence). The CDR3 spans 16 residues. The J segment lost 4 bases and the V segment lost 3 bases, leaving 7 bases of the junction unmatched. The CDR3 is CATSRGDRVGNQPQHF. The CDR3 nucleotides are TGTGCCACCAGCAGGGGGGACAGGGTGGGTAATCAGCCCCAGCATTTT.

The chain combines TRBV24-1 with TRBJ2-3, with 7 bases that match TRBD1. The CDR3 is made up of 13 amino acids. Germline assignment: CDR1 KGHDR and CDR2 SFDVKD. V shed 7 bases, J shed 2 bases, and the junction held 2 bases outside the gene matches. Written as DNA, the CDR3 is TGTGCCACCAGAGACAGGGTCACAGATACGCAGTATTTT. Protein product: CATRDRVTDTQYF.

The rearrangement uses TRBV12-5 and TRBJ2-7; weak D call: TRBD1 (6 bases). CDR1 is LGHNT, CDR2 FRNRAP, per germline. Trimming took 0 bases from V and 0 from J, leaving 12 bases between them. The CDR3 has 16 amino acids. CDR3 DNA sequence: TGTGCTAGTGGTTTGGTAGACAGGTCGAGCTCCTACGAGCAGTACTTC. Translated, it gives CASGLVDRSSSYEQYF.

Comments on this clone: Germline is not matched at one junction end, which may reflect a read error. This chain links TRBV27 with TRBJ2-5; D gene unclear. The CDR3 consists of 14 residues. Germline V gives CDR1 MNHEY, CDR2 SMNVEV (reference sequence). In DNA, the CDR3 is TGTGCCAGCAGTTTATCGTACAGTCAAGAGACCCTGTACTTC. Translated: CASSLSYSQETLYF.

This chain connects TRBV5-4 to TRBJ1-2, with TRBD1 matching 7 bases. After removal of 0 bases from V and 8 bases from J, the junction contained 4 bases not matched to a gene. Looked up from germline, CDR1 is SGHNT and CDR2 is YYREEE (reference sequence). CDR3 length: 13 residues. CDR3 amino acids: CASSLGTGAGYTF. The CDR3 nucleotides are TGTGCCAGCAGCTTGGGAACAGGGGCGGGCTACACCTTC.

The genes are TRBV10-2 and TRBJ2-1, with no clear D. V dropped 10 bases and J dropped 0 bases, with 13 bases sitting between them. The CDR3 spans 14 residues. CDR1 and CDR2 from the germline V gene are WSHSY and SAAADI. The CDR3 DNA is TGCGCCACAAGACCCCGGAGCTCCTACAATGAGCAGTTCTTC. Translation: CATRPRSSYNEQFF.

This rearrangement joins TRBV30 to TRBJ2-5; weak D call: TRBD2 (6 bases). CDR1 is GTSNPN, CDR2 SVGIG, per germline (reference sequence). Trimming pared 5 bases from V and 5 bases from J, leaving 9 bases between. The CDR3 sequence is 11 residues long. CDR3 in DNA: TGTGCCTGGGGCGGGGTGGAGACCCAGTACTTC. As protein: CAWGGVETQYF.

Ten or more counts support this clone. The gene calls are TRBV6-6 and TRBJ2-1, with TRBD2 matching over 8 bases. The V gene's germline CDR1 is MNHNY and CDR2 SVGAGI (reference sequence). This CDR3 is built from 16 residues. The trim removed 6 bases at V and 5 bases at J, leaving 12 bases unmatched. CDR3 nucleotide sequence: TGTGCCAGCAGGCGCCCTTCCAGCGGGAGCCACAATGAGCAGTTCTTC. This translates into CASRRPSSGSHNEQFF.

The chain has TRBV5-1 and TRBJ1-2; no clear D. The V gene lost 2 bases and the J gene lost 8 bases, with 19 bases spanning the gap. Germline CDR1 and CDR2: SGHRS and YFSETQ. CDR3 size: 15 residues. The CDR3 DNA follows: TGCGCCAGCAGCTTATCCCGTGGCAGATCGAAGGGCTACACCTTC. As protein: CASSLSRGRSKGYTF.

This clone was counted only a few times. The V call is TRBV5-1, the J call TRBJ1-4, with no clear D. Germline CDR1 SGHRS, CDR2 YFSETQ. The CDR3 runs to 15 residues. The V and J ends lost 2 bases and 3 bases respectively, with 11 bases between them. CDR3 residues: CASSLSTASNEKLFF. CDR3 nucleotide sequence: TGCGCCAGCAGCTTATCTACAGCTTCTAATGAAAAACTGTTTTTT. The complete variable domain, with remaining parts taken from reference TRBV5-1 and TRBJ1-4, reads KAGVTQTPRYLIKTRGQQVTLSCSPISGHRSVSWYQQTPGQGLQFLFEYFSETQRNKGNFPGRFSGRQFSNSRSEMNVSTLELGDSALYLCASSLSTASNEKLFFGSGTQLSVL.

This clone was seen a single time. This chain connects TRBV18 to TRBJ2-6; 11 bases agree with TRBD1. The CDR3 is 18 residues long. The trim removed 3 bases at V and 3 bases at J, leaving 7 bases unmatched. The V gene's germline CDR1 is KGHSH and CDR2 LQKENI. CDR3 residues: CASSPRTGGKFGANVLTF. In DNA form, the CDR3 reads TGTGCCAGCTCACCGAGGACAGGGGGCAAATTTGGGGCCAACGTCCTGACTTTC.

This chain uses TRBV5-6 with TRBJ2-7, with 9 nucleotides matching TRBD2. V dropped 0 bases and J dropped 5; count of bases not matched to a gene: 6. CDR1 is SGHDT and CDR2 is YYEEEE in the germline V gene. The CDR3 totals 15 residues. CDR3 protein: CASSLGASGMNEQYF. CDR3 coding DNA: TGTGCCAGCAGCTTGGGGGCTAGCGGGATGAACGAGCAGTACTTC.